Sequencing of this T cell receptor (beta chain) was carried out in a study of a mutant IDH1 vaccine in newly diagnosed glioma. Study at large: Pretreatment consisted of radiotherapy, temozolomide, or both, with most receiving both.

Study-level results: Whatever changes occurred in top peripheral T cell clonotypes seemed unrelated to pseudoprogression.

CDR1 and CDR2 (germline): MGHRA, YSYEKL. V shed 0 bases and J shed 8 bases, with 7 bases lying between them. The CDR3 covers 12 residues. Described time point: baseline, week 1 (first vaccination visit). As to treatment: pre-vaccination baseline after standard-of-care therapy. Remarks on this clone: The antigen remains undetermined.

Only in-frame clones appear in the TCRdb table, and some are missing; sequencing was by immunoSEQ multiplex PCR. The sample records 50,000 to 65,000 clones, 60% to 85% being singletons. The sequence was obtained from a woman in her thirties or forties with glioma. This specimen consisted of PBMCs, obtained from a glioma patient treated with radiotherapy, temozolomide or both. The chain joins TRBV4-1 to TRBJ1-2; D remains unclear. The CDR3: CASSQDYYGYTF. The CDR3 DNA reads as TGCGCCAGCAGCCAAGATTATTACGGCTACACCTTC.